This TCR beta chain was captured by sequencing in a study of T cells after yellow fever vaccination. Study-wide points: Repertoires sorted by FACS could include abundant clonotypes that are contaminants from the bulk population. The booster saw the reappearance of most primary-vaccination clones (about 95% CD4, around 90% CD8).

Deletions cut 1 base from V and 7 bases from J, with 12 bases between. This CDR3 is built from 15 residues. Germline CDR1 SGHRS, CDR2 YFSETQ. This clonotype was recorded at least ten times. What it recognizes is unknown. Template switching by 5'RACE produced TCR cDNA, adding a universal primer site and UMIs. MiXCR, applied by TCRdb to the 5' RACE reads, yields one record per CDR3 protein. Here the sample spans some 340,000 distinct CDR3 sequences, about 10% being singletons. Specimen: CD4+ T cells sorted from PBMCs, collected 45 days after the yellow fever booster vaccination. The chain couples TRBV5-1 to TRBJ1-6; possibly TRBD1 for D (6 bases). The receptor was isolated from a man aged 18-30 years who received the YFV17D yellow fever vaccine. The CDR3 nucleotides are TGCGCCAGCAGCTTGCAACAGGGATTCAATTCACCCCTCCACTTT. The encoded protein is CASSLQQGFNSPLHF.